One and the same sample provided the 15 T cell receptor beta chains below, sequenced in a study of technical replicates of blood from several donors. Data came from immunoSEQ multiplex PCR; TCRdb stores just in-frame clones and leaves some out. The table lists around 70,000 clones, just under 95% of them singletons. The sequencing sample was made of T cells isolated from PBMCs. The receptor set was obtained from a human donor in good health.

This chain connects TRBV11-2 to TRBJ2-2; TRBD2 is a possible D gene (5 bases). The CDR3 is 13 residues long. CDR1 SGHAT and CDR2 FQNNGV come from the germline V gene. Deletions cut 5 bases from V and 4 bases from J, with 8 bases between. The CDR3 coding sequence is TGTGCCAGCAGCCAAACTAGCACCGGGGAGCTGTTTTTT. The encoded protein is CASSQTSTGELFF.

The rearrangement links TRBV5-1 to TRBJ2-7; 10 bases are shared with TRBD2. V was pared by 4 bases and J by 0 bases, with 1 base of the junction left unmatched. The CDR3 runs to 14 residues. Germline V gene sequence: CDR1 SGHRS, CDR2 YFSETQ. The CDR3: CASSLAGVSYEQYF. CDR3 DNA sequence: TGCGCCAGCAGCCTAGCGGGGGTCTCCTACGAGCAGTACTTC.

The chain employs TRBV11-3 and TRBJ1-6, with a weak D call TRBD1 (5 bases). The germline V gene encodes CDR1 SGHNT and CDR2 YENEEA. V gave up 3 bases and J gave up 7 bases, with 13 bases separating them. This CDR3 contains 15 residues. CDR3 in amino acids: CASSLSTVGNSPLHF. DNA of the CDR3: TGTGCCAGCAGCTTGTCGACAGTGGGCAATTCACCCCTCCACTTT. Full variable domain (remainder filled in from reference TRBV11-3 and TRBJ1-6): EAGVVQSPRYKIIEKKQPVAFWCNPISGHNTLYWYLQNLGQGPELLIRYENEEAVDDSQLPKDRFSAERLKGVDSTLKIQPAELGDSAVYLCASSLSTVGNSPLHFGNGTRLTVT.

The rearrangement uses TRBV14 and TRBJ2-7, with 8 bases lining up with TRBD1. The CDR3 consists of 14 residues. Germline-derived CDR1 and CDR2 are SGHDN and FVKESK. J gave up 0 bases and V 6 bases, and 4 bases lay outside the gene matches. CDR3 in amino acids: CASRGGTGSYEQYF. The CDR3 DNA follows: TGTGCCAGCAGAGGGGGGACAGGCTCCTACGAGCAGTACTTC. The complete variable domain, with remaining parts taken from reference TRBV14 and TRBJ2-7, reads EAGVTQFPSHSVIEKGQTVTLRCDPISGHDNLYWYRRVMGKEIKFLLHFVKESKQDESGMPNNRFLAERTGGTYSTLKVQPAELEDSGVYFCASRGGTGSYEQYFGPGTRLTVT.

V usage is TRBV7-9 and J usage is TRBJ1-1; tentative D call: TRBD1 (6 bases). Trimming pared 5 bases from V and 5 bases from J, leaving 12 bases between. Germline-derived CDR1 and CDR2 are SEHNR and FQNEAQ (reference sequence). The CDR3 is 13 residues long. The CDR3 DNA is TGTGCCAGCAGCCTCGCAGGGGCGACTGAAGCTTTCTTT. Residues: CASSLAGATEAFF.

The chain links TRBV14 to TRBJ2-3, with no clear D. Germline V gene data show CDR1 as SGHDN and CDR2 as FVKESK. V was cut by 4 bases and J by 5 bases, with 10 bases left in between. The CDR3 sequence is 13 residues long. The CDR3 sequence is CASSPSSVDTQYF. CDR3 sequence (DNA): TGTGCCAGCAGCCCGTCATCGGTAGATACGCAGTATTTT.

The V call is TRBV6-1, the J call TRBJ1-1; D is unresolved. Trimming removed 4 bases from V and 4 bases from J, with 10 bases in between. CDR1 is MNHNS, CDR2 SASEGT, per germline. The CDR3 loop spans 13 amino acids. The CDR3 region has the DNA TGTGCCAGCAGTGCCGGGGAGGTCACTGAAGCTTTCTTT. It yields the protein CASSAGEVTEAFF.

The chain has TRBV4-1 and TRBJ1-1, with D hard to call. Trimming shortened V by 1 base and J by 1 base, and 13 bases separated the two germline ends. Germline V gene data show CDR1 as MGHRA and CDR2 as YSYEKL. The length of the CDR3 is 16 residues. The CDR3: CASSQALVTGNTEAFF. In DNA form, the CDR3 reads TGCGCCAGCAGCCAAGCCTTGGTAACGGGGAACACTGAAGCTTTCTTT.

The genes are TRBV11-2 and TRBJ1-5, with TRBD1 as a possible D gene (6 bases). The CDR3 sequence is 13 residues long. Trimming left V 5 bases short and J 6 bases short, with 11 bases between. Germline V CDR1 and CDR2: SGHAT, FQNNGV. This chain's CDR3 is CASSRTDSQPQHF. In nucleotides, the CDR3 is TGTGCCAGCAGCCGGACAGATAGTCAGCCCCAGCATTTT.

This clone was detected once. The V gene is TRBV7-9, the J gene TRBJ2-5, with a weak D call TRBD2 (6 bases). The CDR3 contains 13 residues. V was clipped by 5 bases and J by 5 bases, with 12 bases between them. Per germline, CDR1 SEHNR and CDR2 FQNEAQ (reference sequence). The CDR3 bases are TGTGCCAGCAGCCCGGGCGGGATTGAGACCCAGTACTTC. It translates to CASSPGGIETQYF.

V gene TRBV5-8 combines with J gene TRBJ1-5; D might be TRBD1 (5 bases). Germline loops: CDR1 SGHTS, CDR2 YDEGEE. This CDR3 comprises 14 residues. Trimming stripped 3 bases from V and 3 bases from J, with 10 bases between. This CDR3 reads CASSYDRLNQPQHF. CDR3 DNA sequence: TGTGCCAGCAGCTACGACAGACTCAATCAGCCCCAGCATTTT.

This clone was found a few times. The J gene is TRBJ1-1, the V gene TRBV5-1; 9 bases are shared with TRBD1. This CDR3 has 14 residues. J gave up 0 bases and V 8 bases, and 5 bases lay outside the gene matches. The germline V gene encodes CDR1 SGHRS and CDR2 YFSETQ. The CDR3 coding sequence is TGCGCCAGTAAACAGGGGGCAGTGAACACTGAAGCTTTCTTT. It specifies CASKQGAVNTEAFF.

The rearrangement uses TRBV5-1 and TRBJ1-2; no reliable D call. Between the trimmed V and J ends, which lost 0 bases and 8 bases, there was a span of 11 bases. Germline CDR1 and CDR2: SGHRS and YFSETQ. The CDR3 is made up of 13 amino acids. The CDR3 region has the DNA TGCGCCAGCAGCTTGGTAGCCCAGAACGGCTACACCTTC. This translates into CASSLVAQNGYTF. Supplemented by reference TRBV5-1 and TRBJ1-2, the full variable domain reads KAGVTQTPRYLIKTRGQQVTLSCSPISGHRSVSWYQQTPGQGLQFLFEYFSETQRNKGNFPGRFSGRQFSNSRSEMNVSTLELGDSALYLCASSLVAQNGYTFGSGTRLTVV.

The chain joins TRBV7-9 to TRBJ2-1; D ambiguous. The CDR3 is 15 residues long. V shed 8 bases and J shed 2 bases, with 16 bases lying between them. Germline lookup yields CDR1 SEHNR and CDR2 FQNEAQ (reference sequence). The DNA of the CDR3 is TGTGCCAGCGAGGAGCCCGTTTCAACCTACAATGAGCAGTTCTTC. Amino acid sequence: CASEEPVSTYNEQFF.

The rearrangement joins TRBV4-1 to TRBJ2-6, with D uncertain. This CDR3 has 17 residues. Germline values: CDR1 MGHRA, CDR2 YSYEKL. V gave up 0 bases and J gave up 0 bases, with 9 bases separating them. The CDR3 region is CASSQEGSRSGANVLTF. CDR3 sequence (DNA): TGCGCCAGCAGCCAAGAGGGCAGCCGCTCTGGGGCCAACGTCCTGACTTTC.